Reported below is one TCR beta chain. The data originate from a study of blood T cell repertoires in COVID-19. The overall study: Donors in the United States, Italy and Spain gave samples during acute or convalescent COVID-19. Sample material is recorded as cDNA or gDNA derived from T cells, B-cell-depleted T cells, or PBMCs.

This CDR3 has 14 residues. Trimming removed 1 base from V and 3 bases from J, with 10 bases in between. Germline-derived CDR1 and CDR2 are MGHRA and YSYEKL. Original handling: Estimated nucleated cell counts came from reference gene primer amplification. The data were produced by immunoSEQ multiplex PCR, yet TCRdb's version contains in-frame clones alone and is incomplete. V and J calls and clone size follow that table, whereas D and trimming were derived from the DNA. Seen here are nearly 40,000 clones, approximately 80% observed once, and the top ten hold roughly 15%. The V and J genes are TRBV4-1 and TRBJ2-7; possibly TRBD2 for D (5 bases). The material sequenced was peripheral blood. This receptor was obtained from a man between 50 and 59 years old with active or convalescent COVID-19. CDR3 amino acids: CASSQVMGSYEQYF. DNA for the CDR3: TGCGCCAGCAGCCAAGTCATGGGGAGCTACGAGCAGTACTTC.